The 31 T cell receptor beta chains below all came from one sample that was sequenced in a study of read filtering for tumor transcriptome and immune sequencing. From around 0.4 ug of RNA, a library with molecular barcoded alpha/delta and beta/gamma adaptors was made. Via MiXCR, TCRdb re-called the reads, giving one row per CDR3 protein. The sample consists of roughly 38,000 distinct CDR3 sequences, 13% of them appearing once. Sequencing used a population of CD138-negative cells sorted from bone marrow. The receptors come from a donor at least 40 years old with multiple myeloma.

This chain uses TRBV5-1 with TRBJ2-2, with 10 bases identical to TRBD1. Germline V gives CDR1 SGHRS, CDR2 YFSETQ. Trimming cost V 4 bases and J 3 bases; bases outside gene matches: 6. CDR3 size: 16 residues. CDR3 sequence: CASSPTGGKDTGELFF. The CDR3 region has the DNA TGCGCCAGCAGCCCGACAGGGGGCAAGGACACCGGGGAGCTGTTTTTT.

Turning to this clonotype: One junction end does not reproduce the germline sequence, and a read error may be involved. The chain has TRBV29-1 and TRBJ2-7; either TRBD1 or TRBD2 may fit D (6 bases each). There are 14 residues in the CDR3. The V gene's germline CDR1 is SQVTM and CDR2 ANQGSEA. The CDR3 sequence: CIVEEIGGGYEQYF. CDR3 DNA sequence: TGCATCGTTGAAGAAATAGGGGGAGGATACGAGCAGTACTTC.

Ten or more counts support this clonotype. This sequence joins TRBV20-1 and TRBJ2-5, with 10 bases matching TRBD2. Trimming cost V 3 bases and J 2 bases; bases outside gene matches: 18. Per the germline V gene, CDR1 is DFQATT and CDR2 is SNEGSKA (reference sequence). The CDR3 is 19 residues long. The CDR3 DNA follows: TGCAGTGCTAGCCCACCACTAGCGGGATTCCCCAGAACTCAAGAGACCCAGTACTTC. This encodes CSASPPLAGFPRTQETQYF.

At least ten counts were recorded for this clonotype. The CDR3 is CASSSGQSFLEQYF. Written as DNA, the CDR3 is TGCGCCAGCAGCTCGGGACAGAGTTTCTTGGAGCAGTACTTC. The rearrangement joins TRBV5-1 to TRBJ2-7; 7 positions agree with TRBD1. Germline CDR1 is SGHRS and CDR2 is YFSETQ. The CDR3 sequence is 14 residues long. Trimming cost V 3 bases and J 7 bases; bases outside gene matches: 10.

This clonotype came up many times. The chain uses TRBV27 and TRBJ2-1; 8 bases map to TRBD2. The CDR3 is made up of 15 amino acids. V was pared by 5 bases and J by 7 bases, with 10 bases of the junction left unmatched. The germline CDR1 and CDR2 sequences are MNHEY and SMNVEV (reference sequence). The CDR3 DNA reads as TGTGCCAGCAGTCCGGCGGGAGGAGGTGGTAATGAGCAGTTCTTC. Its translation is CASSPAGGGGNEQFF.

This clonotype was seen at least ten times. The chain links TRBV7-2 to TRBJ2-7; 9 nucleotides agree with TRBD2. The trim removed 1 base at V and 7 bases at J, leaving 11 bases unmatched. The CDR3 loop spans 16 amino acids. Germline CDR1 and CDR2: SGHTA and FQGNSA. CDR3 sequence (DNA): TGTGCCAGCAGCTTAGTTGCTAGCGGGAACTCTGGGGAGCAGTACTTC. Its translation: CASSLVASGNSGEQYF.

Ten or more counts support this clonotype. The chain carries TRBV24-1 and TRBJ1-1; D gene uncertain. The CDR3 is 11 residues long. Trimming cost V 4 bases and J 4 bases, with 3 bases left between them. The germline V gene has CDR1 KGHDR and CDR2 SFDVKD. The CDR3 sequence: CATSEGTEAFF. As DNA, the CDR3 is TGTGCCACCAGTGAGGGCACTGAAGCTTTCTTT.

This clonotype was counted a few times. The rearrangement uses TRBV6-2 or TRBV6-3 and TRBJ2-1, with unresolved D. Germline V gives CDR1 MNHEY, CDR2 SVGEGT. There are 11 residues in the CDR3. Trimming took 2 bases from V and 13 from J, leaving 9 bases between them. The CDR3 loop reads CASSYSEKQFF. For the CDR3, the DNA is TGTGCCAGCAGTTACAGCGAGAAACAGTTCTTC.

This clonotype was observed at least ten times. This chain uses TRBV18 with TRBJ1-1, with 10 bases that match TRBD1. The CDR3 is 14 amino acids. V gave up 3 bases and J gave up 5 bases; unmatched junction bases: 3. Germline V gene lookup returns CDR1 KGHSH and CDR2 LQKENI. The CDR3 protein is CASSPGQGGTEAFF. Here the CDR3 DNA reads TGTGCCAGCTCACCCGGACAGGGGGGGACTGAAGCTTTCTTT.

This clonotype was found many times. The chain combines TRBV20-1 with TRBJ1-5; 7 nucleotides line up with TRBD1. The CDR3 runs 12 residues. Germline lookup yields CDR1 DFQATT and CDR2 SNEGSKA (reference sequence). J lost 7 bases, V lost 5 bases, and 5 bases had no gene match. CDR3 sequence: CSARQGDQPQHF. The CDR3 DNA follows: TGCAGTGCTCGACAGGGAGACCAGCCCCAGCATTTT.

The table lists this clonotype with many counts. V and J are TRBV29-1 and TRBJ2-3; maybe TRBD2 (7 bases). Trimming stripped 2 bases from V and 4 bases from J, with 13 bases between. This CDR3 has 14 amino acids. The germline V gene has CDR1 SQVTM and CDR2 ANQGSEA. CDR3 nucleotide sequence: TGCAGCGTTGAACCGGGGAGGGGGGCAGATACGCAGTATTTT. Its translation: CSVEPGRGADTQYF.

Ten or more counts support this clonotype. The rearrangement uses TRBV28 and TRBJ2-7, with D possibly called TRBD1 or TRBD2 (5 bases each). Between the trimmed V and J ends, which lost 2 bases and 6 bases, there was a span of 8 bases. This CDR3 has 12 residues. In germline, CDR1 is MDHEN, CDR2 SYDVKM. CDR3 sequence (DNA): TGTGCCAGCAGTTTAGGGACCTTCGAGCAGTACTTC. This encodes CASSLGTFEQYF. Filled out from reference TRBV28 and TRBJ2-7, the complete variable domain reads DVKVTQSSRYLVKRTGEKVFLECVQDMDHENMFWYRQDPGLGLRLIYFSYDVKMKEKGDIPEGYSVSREKKERFSLILESASTNQTSMYLCASSLGTFEQYFGPGTRLTVT.

A few counts support this clonotype. A clone one base away is much larger, so this may be a read error. The chain uses TRBV29-1 and TRBJ2-1; the D gene is possibly TRBD2 (6 bases). Germline V gene data show CDR1 as SQVTM and CDR2 as ANQGSEA. This CDR3 is built from 19 residues. The CDR3 region is CSVEDRRGRPLSSYNGQFF. The CDR3 nucleotides are TGCAGCGTTGAAGATCGGAGAGGGAGGCCACTTAGCTCCTACAATGGGCAGTTCTTC.

This clonotype was picked up many times. The gene calls are TRBV18 and TRBJ2-5; D is undetermined. In germline, CDR1 is KGHSH, CDR2 LQKENI. Trimming left V 5 bases short and J 1 base short, with 11 bases between. The CDR3 sequence is 14 residues long. In nucleotides, the CDR3 is TGTGCCAGCTCAGTCCGTCAGACCCAAGAGACCCAGTACTTC. Residues: CASSVRQTQETQYF.

This clonotype was picked up many times. The chain carries TRBV23-1 and TRBJ1-5; D is uncertain. TRBV23-1 is known as an ORF, though its function is uncertain. The V gene lost 0 bases and the J gene lost 0 bases, with 9 bases spanning the gap. CDR3 size: 16 residues. The CDR3 DNA follows: TGCGCCAGCAGTCAATCGACCAACTATAGCAATCAGCCCCAGCATTTT. This codes for CASSQSTNYSNQPQHF.

About this clonotype itself: A clone one base away is much larger, so this may be a read error. The rearrangement links TRBV3-1 to TRBJ2-1, with 8 bases identical to TRBD1. The CDR3 has 16 amino acids. Germline V CDR1 and CDR2: LGHDT, YNNKEL (reference sequence). The CDR3 here is CASSQEDRALYNGQFF. The CDR3 DNA reads as TGTGCCAGCAGCCAAGAGGACAGGGCTCTATACAATGGGCAGTTCTTC.

The genes are TRBV20-1 and TRBJ2-5; D is unresolved. V was clipped by 0 bases and J by 1 base, with 9 bases between them. Germline V CDR1 and CDR2: DFQATT, SNEGSKA (reference sequence). This CDR3 is 14 amino acids long. The CDR3 region is CSAREAFRQETQYF. For the CDR3, the DNA is TGCAGTGCTAGAGAGGCGTTTCGCCAAGAGACCCAGTACTTC.

This clonotype was seen at least ten times. V usage is TRBV19 and J usage is TRBJ2-6; 7 nucleotides line up with TRBD2. V shed 4 bases and J 0 bases; nucleotides not matched to a gene: 0. Germline CDR1 LNHDA, CDR2 SQIVND (reference sequence). CDR3 size: 15 residues. The CDR3 is CASSTSGSGANVLTF. The CDR3 nucleotides are TGTGCCAGTAGTACTAGCGGCTCTGGGGCCAACGTCCTGACTTTC. Filled out from reference TRBV19 and TRBJ2-6, the complete variable domain reads DGGITQSPKYLFRKEGQNVTLSCEQNLNHDAMYWYRQDPGQGLRLIYYSQIVNDFQKGDIAEGYSVSREKKESFPLTVTSAQKNPTAFYLCASSTSGSGANVLTFGAGSRLTVL.

This clonotype was seen ten or more times. This chain joins TRBV12-3 or TRBV12-4 and TRBJ1-4; no firm D call. The length of the CDR3 is 14 residues. Trimming shortened V by 6 bases and J by 11 bases, and 19 bases separated the two germline ends. The DNA for the CDR3 is TGTGCCAGCAGGCAGAGAGAGGGTTCGGAGAAACTGTTTTTT. Protein sequence: CASRQREGSEKLFF.

Details on this clonotype: A far larger clone lies a single base away; this is likely a read error. V and J are TRBV6-1 and TRBJ2-1, with 9 bases aligning to TRBD2. J gave up 7 bases and V 5 bases, and 9 bases lay outside the gene matches. This CDR3 comprises 15 residues. Germline-derived CDR1 and CDR2 are MNHNS and SASEGT. For the CDR3, the DNA is TGTGCCAGCAGTTACGGGGCTAGCGGGACAAATGAGCAGTTCTTC. It is translated as CASSYGASGTNEQFF.

This clonotype was seen many times. The CDR3 loop is CASKRRGQGVTDTQYF. CDR3 nucleotide sequence: TGTGCCAGCAAGCGACGGGGACAGGGAGTCACAGATACGCAGTATTTT. The chain uses TRBV12-3 or TRBV12-4 and TRBJ2-3, with TRBD1 matching 9 bases. Trimming took 7 bases from V and 2 from J; bases not matched to a gene: 10. CDR3 length: 16 residues.

This clonotype was found many times. The chain employs TRBV5-6 and TRBJ2-2, with 12 bases lining up with TRBD2. The V gene end was trimmed by 4 bases and the J gene end by 4 bases; junction bases not matched to a gene: 2. The germline gives CDR1 SGHDT, CDR2 YYEEEE. CDR3 length: 15 residues. CDR3 sequence (DNA): TGTGCCAGCAGCAAGGGACTAGCGGGCACCGGGGAGCTGTTTTTT. This gives the protein CASSKGLAGTGELFF.

Details on this clonotype: A much larger clone sits a single nucleotide away, making a read error possible. The chain carries TRBV29-1 and TRBJ2-1; no definite D call. Germline V gene sequence: CDR1 SQVTM, CDR2 ANQGSEA. This CDR3 spans 11 amino acids. CDR3 residues: CSVEVANGQFF. The CDR3, as DNA: TGCAGCGTTGAAGTGGCTAATGGGCAGTTCTTC.

Many counts were recorded for this clonotype. This sequence joins TRBV12-5 and TRBJ2-1; D uncertain. The CDR3 is 17 amino acids. V was shortened by 7 bases and J by 3 bases, with 22 bases between the two germline ends. The germline gives CDR1 LGHNT, CDR2 FRNRAP. CDR3 sequence reads: CASAPSQLVELYNEQFF. The CDR3 DNA sequence: TGTGCTAGTGCCCCAAGCCAGTTGGTGGAACTCTACAATGAGCAGTTCTTC. Full variable domain (remainder filled in from reference TRBV12-5 and TRBJ2-1): DARVTQTPRHKVTEMGQEVTMRCQPILGHNTVFWYRQTMMQGLELLAYFRNRAPLDDSGMPKDRFSAEMPDATLATLKIQPSEPRDSAVYFCASAPSQLVELYNEQFFGPGTRLTVL.

This clonotype was detected many times. In nucleotides, the CDR3 is TGCAGTGCTGGGGACCCCAGCTCCTACGAGCAGTACTTC. Protein sequence: CSAGDPSSYEQYF. The J gene is TRBJ2-7, the V gene TRBV20-1; the D call may be TRBD1 or TRBD2 (5 bases each). The germline gives CDR1 DFQATT, CDR2 SNEGSKA (reference sequence). The CDR3 contains 13 residues. V gave up 5 bases and J gave up 0 bases, with 11 bases separating them.

In this sample, this clonotype turned up many times. V usage is TRBV21-1 and J usage is TRBJ2-1; the D call of TRBD2 is as the table states it, not checked on the DNA. TRBV21-1 is noted as a pseudogene. The CDR3 covers 15 residues. Here the CDR3 DNA reads TGTGCCAGCAGCAATTCTAGCGGGAGTTGTAATGAGCAGTTCTTC. This sequence encodes CASSNSSGSCNEQFF.

This clonotype was recorded many times. The V and J genes are TRBV3-1 and TRBJ2-7; a weak D match, TRBD2 (6 bases). Trimming removed 3 bases at V and 2 bases at J, with 11 bases between. The CDR3 is 14 amino acids. Germline CDR1 reads LGHDT; CDR2 reads YNNKEL (reference sequence). CDR3 nucleotide sequence: TGTGCCAGCAGCCAGGTCGGGGGAACCTACGAGCAGTACTTC. Translation: CASSQVGGTYEQYF.

This clonotype was recorded at least ten times. The chain recombines TRBV7-2 with TRBJ2-1, with TRBD2 matching over 12 bases. After removal of 5 bases from V and 5 bases from J, the junction contained 7 bases not matched to a gene. This CDR3 region has 16 residues. Germline V gene lookup returns CDR1 SGHTA and CDR2 FQGNSA. In DNA form, the CDR3 reads TGTGCCAGCAGCACCTCCGGGACTAGCGGGCACAATGAGCAGTTCTTC. Protein product: CASSTSGTSGHNEQFF.

This clonotype was seen repeatedly, ten times or more. The CDR3 is CASSLTPLGYNEQFF. The CDR3 region has the DNA TGTGCCAGCAGCTTAACACCATTAGGGTACAATGAGCAGTTCTTC. This sequence joins TRBV7-6 and TRBJ2-1; unclear D gene. The germline V gene encodes CDR1 SGHVS and CDR2 FNYEAQ. CDR3 length: 15 amino acids. V lost 2 bases and J 4 bases, leaving 12 bases between the germline ends.

The table lists this clonotype with many counts. The genes are TRBV6-1 and TRBJ2-7, with no clear D. There are 14 residues in the CDR3. V was shortened by 3 bases and J by 6 bases, with 15 bases between the two germline ends. Germline values: CDR1 MNHNS, CDR2 SASEGT. CDR3 region: CASSEGHSPGEQYF. The CDR3, as DNA: TGTGCCAGCAGTGAGGGCCACTCCCCCGGCGAGCAGTACTTC.

This clonotype was seen ten or more times. The chain employs TRBV2 and TRBJ2-5; D perhaps matches TRBD1 (5 bases). Germline values: CDR1 SNHLY, CDR2 FYNNEI. The CDR3 runs 13 residues. With 5 bases removed from V and 6 bases from J, the gap between germline ends came to 13 bases. This CDR3 is CASSSGRAKTQYF. The CDR3 nucleotides read TGTGCCAGCAGTAGTGGCAGGGCTAAGACCCAGTACTTC.